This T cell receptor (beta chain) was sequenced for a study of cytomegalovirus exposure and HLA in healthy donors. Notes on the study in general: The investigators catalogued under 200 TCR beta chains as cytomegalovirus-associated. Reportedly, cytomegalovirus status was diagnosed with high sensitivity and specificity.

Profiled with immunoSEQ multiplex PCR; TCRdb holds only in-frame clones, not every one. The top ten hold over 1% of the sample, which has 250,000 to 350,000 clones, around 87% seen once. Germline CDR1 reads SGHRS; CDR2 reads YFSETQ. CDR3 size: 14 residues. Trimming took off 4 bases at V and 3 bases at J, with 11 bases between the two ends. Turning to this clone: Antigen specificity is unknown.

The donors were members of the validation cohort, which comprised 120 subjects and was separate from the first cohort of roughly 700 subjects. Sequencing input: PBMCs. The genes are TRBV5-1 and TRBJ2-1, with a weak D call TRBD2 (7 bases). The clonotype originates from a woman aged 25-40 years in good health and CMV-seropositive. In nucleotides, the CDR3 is TGCGCCAGCAGCGGGGGGGACAACTACAATGAGCAGTTCTTC. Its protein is CASSGGDNYNEQFF.